This entry features one TCR beta chain sequence. The data belong to a study of blood T cell repertoires in COVID-19. Overall study: Samples of COVID-19 (acute and convalescent) were obtained from the United States, Italy and Spain. Sources were T cells, B-cell-depleted T cells, or PBMCs; the material itself was cDNA or gDNA.

As handled by the study authors: Estimation of nucleated cell counts relied on the amplification of reference gene primers. Repertoires were generated with immunoSEQ multiplex PCR, while TCRdb's copy carries only in-frame clones and drops some. V and J calls and clone size are copied from that table; D and trimming were computed from the DNA. The table has around 130,000 clones, 82% seen once. CDR1 and CDR2 (germline): SQVTM, ANQGSEA. V gave up 8 bases and J gave up 2 bases, with 10 bases separating them. CDR3 length: 11 residues. The chain has TRBV29-1 and TRBJ2-7; possible D gene TRBD1, 6 bases. Sequencing used peripheral blood. The TCR was taken from a human donor in a cohort sampled during active COVID-19. CDR3 amino acids: CSTRTAYEQYF. The CDR3 DNA reads as TGCAGCACCCGGACAGCCTACGAGCAGTACTTC.